Presented here are 17 T cell receptor beta chains from one specimen sequenced in a study of blood T cell repertoires in COVID-19 (TCRdb year 2020). Library method: the immunoSEQ multiplex PCR assay. The table was pulled from immuneACCESS by TCRdb, which kept in-frame rearrangements only. Such tables lose some clones; where checked, under half of the loss comes from unresolved V genes, and the rest has no known cause. Here the sample has 300,000 to 400,000 clones; 80% to 90% occur a single time. 2.3% of the sample belongs to the ten largest clones. The specimen was peripheral blood. These TCRs come from a woman aged 60-75 years with COVID-19, enrolled during active disease.

V and J are TRBV29-1 and TRBJ2-6, with a tentative D call TRBD2 (5 bases). The CDR3 loop spans 14 amino acids. Trimming cost V 3 bases and J 2 bases, with 8 bases left between them. Germline CDR1 SQVTM, CDR2 ANQGSEA. The CDR3 coding sequence is TGCAGCGTTGAGGGGAGAACTGGGGCCAACGTCCTGACTTTC. This encodes CSVEGRTGANVLTF.

The chain links TRBV5-1 to TRBJ1-1, with 8 nucleotides matching TRBD1. V shed 1 base, J shed 7 bases, and the junction held 3 bases outside the gene matches. CDR3 length: 13 residues. Germline CDR1 is SGHRS and CDR2 is YFSETQ. The CDR3 nucleotides read TGCGCCAGCAGCTTGTGGACAGGGATTGAAGCTTTCTTT. Protein product: CASSLWTGIEAFF.

The CDR3 loop is CASGPGRANYGYTF. The CDR3, as DNA: TGCGCCAGCGGGCCCGGGAGGGCAAACTATGGCTACACCTTC. The chain has TRBV5-1 and TRBJ1-2; D is ambiguous. Germline V gives CDR1 SGHRS, CDR2 YFSETQ. Trimming cost V 7 bases and J 2 bases, with 15 bases left between them. The CDR3 totals 14 residues.

The gene calls are TRBV24-1 and TRBJ2-1; 12 bases agree with TRBD1. Trimming cost V 4 bases and J 8 bases; bases outside gene matches: 5. The V gene's germline CDR1 is KGHDR and CDR2 SFDVKD. There are 15 residues in the CDR3. This CDR3 reads CATSDRDRGRDEQFF. The DNA for the CDR3 is TGTGCCACCAGTGACCGGGACAGGGGGCGCGATGAGCAGTTCTTC.

The chain employs TRBV30 and TRBJ1-4; the D gene is possibly TRBD1 (5 bases). Germline assignment: CDR1 GTSNPN and CDR2 SVGIG (reference sequence). The V and J ends lost 4 bases and 7 bases respectively, with 22 bases between them. The CDR3 is 16 amino acids. The CDR3 sequence is CAWMGKKGAEVEKLFF. DNA for the CDR3: TGTGCCTGGATGGGGAAAAAAGGGGCAGAGGTTGAAAAACTGTTTTTT.

The chain is built from TRBV7-8 and TRBJ1-2, with a possible D match to TRBD1 (5 bases). The V gene's germline CDR1 is SGHVS and CDR2 FQNEAQ. Trimming removed 1 base from V and 4 bases from J, with 16 bases in between. There are 16 residues in the CDR3. The CDR3, as DNA: TGTGCCAGCAGCTTAGGCAAAGGGTCCGGGGGCTATGGCTACACCTTC. As protein: CASSLGKGSGGYGYTF. The full variable domain, completed using reference TRBV7-8 and TRBJ1-2, is GAGVSQSPRYKVAKRGQDVALRCDPISGHVSLFWYQQALGQGPEFLTYFQNEAQLDKSGLPSDRFFAERPEGSVSTLKIQRTQQEDSAVYLCASSLGKGSGGYGYTFGSGTRLTVV.

V is TRBV25-1 and J is TRBJ1-2; 9 bases agree with TRBD1. The V gene's germline CDR1 is MGHDK and CDR2 SYGVNS. The length of the CDR3 is 14 residues. V shed 5 bases, J shed 3 bases, and the junction held 4 bases outside the gene matches. The CDR3 loop reads CASSWTGVDYGYTF. The CDR3 region has the DNA TGTGCCAGCAGTTGGACAGGGGTAGACTATGGCTACACCTTC.

Only a few counts were recorded for this clone. The rearrangement uses TRBV19 and TRBJ2-7; D is unclear. The CDR3 contains 13 residues. Germline lookup yields CDR1 LNHDA and CDR2 SQIVND (reference sequence). The germline V and J ends were trimmed by 5 bases and 7 bases, with 15 bases remaining between them. This chain's CDR3 is CASSASPLREQYF. The CDR3 coding sequence is TGTGCCAGTAGTGCTTCGCCCCTACGGGAGCAGTACTTC. The whole variable domain, remainder taken from reference TRBV19 and TRBJ2-7, is DGGITQSPKYLFRKEGQNVTLSCEQNLNHDAMYWYRQDPGQGLRLIYYSQIVNDFQKGDIAEGYSVSREKKESFPLTVTSAQKNPTAFYLCASSASPLREQYFGPGTRLTVT.

The CDR3 DNA reads TGTGCCAGCTCTTCCCGACAGACAGATACGCAGTATTTT. Amino acids: CASSSRQTDTQYF. This sequence joins TRBV18 and TRBJ2-3; D perhaps matches TRBD1 (5 bases). The V end was cut by 6 bases, the J end by 3 bases, with 10 bases between. Germline CDR1 is KGHSH and CDR2 is LQKENI. CDR3 size: 13 residues.

In nucleotides, the CDR3 is TGTGCCAGCAGCCAAGATCTATCCGGGTTCGACACTGAAGCTTTCTTT. Its protein product is CASSQDLSGFDTEAFF. The V and J genes are TRBV4-2 and TRBJ1-1; no clear D gene. The V gene lost 0 bases and the J gene lost 3 bases, with 14 bases spanning the gap. Germline V CDR1 and CDR2: LGHNA, YNFKEQ. The CDR3 has 16 residues.

V is TRBV9 and J is TRBJ1-3; no clear D gene. V was shortened by 3 bases and J by 4 bases, with 11 bases between the two germline ends. From germline, CDR1 is SGDLS and CDR2 YYNGEE. The CDR3 consists of 14 residues. Here the CDR3 reads CASSGQGRGNTIYF. The CDR3 DNA reads as TGTGCCAGCAGCGGACAAGGGAGGGGAAACACCATATATTTT.

The V call is TRBV5-1, the J call TRBJ2-5, with 10 bases that match TRBD2. V shed 5 bases, J shed 1 base, and the junction held 5 bases outside the gene matches. Germline-derived CDR1 and CDR2 are SGHRS and YFSETQ. The CDR3 sequence is 15 residues long. For the CDR3, the DNA is TGCGCCAGCAGACCCCTAGCGGGGGCCCAAGAGACCCAGTACTTC. It translates to CASRPLAGAQETQYF.

CDR3 sequence: CASSLGDRGTNTEAFF. The CDR3 coding sequence is TGCGCCAGCAGCTTGGGGGACAGGGGAACGAACACTGAAGCTTTCTTT. The V call is TRBV5-1, the J call TRBJ1-1, with 10 bases matching TRBD1. Losses at the gene ends were 0 bases for V and 1 base for J; bases not matched to a gene: 3. The CDR3 length is 16 residues. CDR1 is SGHRS and CDR2 is YFSETQ in the germline V gene.

The CDR3 sequence: CASSIRADRNQPQHF. CDR3 sequence (DNA): TGTGCCAGTAGTATCCGAGCGGACAGGAATCAGCCCCAGCATTTT. The rearrangement links TRBV19 to TRBJ1-5; 7 nucleotides line up with TRBD1. The CDR3 extends over 15 amino acids. With V trimmed by 3 bases and J by 4 bases, 6 bases remained unmatched. From germline, CDR1 is LNHDA and CDR2 SQIVND (reference sequence).

This clone was seen just once. The rearrangement uses TRBV3-1 (or the pseudogene TRBV3-2) and TRBJ2-5; weak D call: TRBD2 (5 bases). Trimming took off 4 bases at V and 1 base at J, with 13 bases between the two ends. The CDR3 covers 15 residues. Germline loops: CDR1 LGHDT, CDR2 YNNKEL (reference sequence). CDR3 bases: TGTGCCAGCAGCCCCCTTCGCGGGTCCCAAGAGACCCAGTACTTC. This sequence encodes CASSPLRGSQETQYF.

V usage is TRBV29-1 and J usage is TRBJ2-7; a weak D match, TRBD1 (6 bases). This CDR3 spans 12 amino acids. V lost 4 bases to trimming and J lost 4 bases, with 11 bases between them. Germline CDR1 is SQVTM and CDR2 is ANQGSEA. The CDR3 DNA reads TGCAGCGTTGTGGTGGGGGCGTACGAGCAGTACTTC. Its translation: CSVVVGAYEQYF.

The genes are TRBV11-2 and TRBJ2-1, with TRBD1 matching over 8 bases. V lost 5 bases to trimming and J lost 4 bases; unmatched junction nucleotides: 10. This CDR3 has 16 amino acids. Germline CDR1 reads SGHAT; CDR2 reads FQNNGV. Here the CDR3 DNA reads TGTGCCAGCAGCCGGACAGGGACCCTCCCTTACAATGAGCAGTTCTTC. This gives the protein CASSRTGTLPYNEQFF.